This TCR beta chain was observed in a study of control samples from healthy donors and cancer patients. The data were produced by immunoSEQ multiplex PCR, yet TCRdb's version contains in-frame clones alone and is incomplete. The sample records roughly 180,000 clones, around 94% being singletons. Germline CDR1 is MDHEN and CDR2 is SYDVKM. V lost 3 bases and J lost 2, with 14 bases in between. The CDR3 totals 15 residues. The specimen was blood. The source is a woman aged 18-35 years in good health. This chain uses TRBV28 with TRBJ2-7; perhaps TRBD1 as D (5 bases). CDR3 nucleotide sequence: TGTGCCAGCAGTTTTCGACAGAACTTTCCCTACGAGCAGTACTTC. Protein product: CASSFRQNFPYEQYF.